Each of the 6 T cell receptor beta chains below was sequenced from the same sample in a study of technical replicates of blood from a few donors. Sequenced by immunoSEQ multiplex PCR; TCRdb stores in-frame clones only, minus some. The sample holds 50,000 to 70,000 clones, 93% seen once. The material sequenced was PBMCs. The receptor source for this set is a human donor in good health. Some clones in this sample may be carry-over from other donors' samples.

The CDR3 bases are TGTGCCAGCACCCCTCCGGCTAGCGCCTCCTACGAGCAGTACTTC. Its translation is CASTPPASASYEQYF. V is TRBV5-5 and J is TRBJ2-7; the D gene is possibly TRBD2 (6 bases). Trimming shortened V by 6 bases and J by 0 bases, and 16 bases separated the two germline ends. CDR3 length: 15 amino acids. The germline V gene encodes CDR1 SGHKS and CDR2 YYEKEE (reference sequence).

The rearrangement uses TRBV11-2 and TRBJ1-1; D remains unclear. Germline CDR1 is SGHAT and CDR2 is FQNNGV. Trimming cost V 1 base and J 5 bases, with 5 bases left between them. This CDR3 region has 12 residues. CDR3 bases: TGTGCCAGCAGCTTAGCCAGAACTGAAGCTTTCTTT. This sequence encodes CASSLARTEAFF.

This clone has a single count. This rearrangement joins TRBV5-1 to TRBJ2-5; D not certain. Germline-derived CDR1 and CDR2 are SGHRS and YFSETQ. CDR3 length: 13 residues. V gave up 1 base and J gave up 2 bases, with 6 bases separating them. CDR3 sequence (DNA): TGCGCCAGCAGCTTGCTACCACAAGAGACCCAGTACTTC. Its protein product is CASSLLPQETQYF.

This chain links TRBV11-2 with TRBJ1-4; TRBD1 aligns across 11 bases. Looked up from germline, CDR1 is SGHAT and CDR2 is FQNNGV. J lost 8 bases, V lost 4 bases, and 15 bases had no gene match. The CDR3 runs 18 residues. CDR3 loop: CASSSNYAGTGGREKLFF. CDR3 sequence (DNA): TGTGCCAGCAGCTCGAACTACGCCGGGACAGGGGGGAGAGAAAAACTGTTTTTT.

The gene calls are TRBV18 and TRBJ1-6, with a weak D call TRBD1 (5 bases). V was shortened by 3 bases and J by 5 bases, with 14 bases between the two germline ends. Germline loops: CDR1 KGHSH, CDR2 LQKENI. CDR3 length: 16 amino acids. The CDR3 DNA is TGTGCCAGCTCACCGCAAGCGACAGCAGATAATTCACCCCTCCACTTT. Encoded protein: CASSPQATADNSPLHF.

The chain recombines TRBV11-2 with TRBJ2-3, with D perhaps TRBD2 (6 bases). Germline V gene sequence: CDR1 SGHAT, CDR2 FQNNGV. The CDR3 loop spans 15 amino acids. V lost 1 base to trimming and J lost 2 bases, with 10 bases between them. This chain's CDR3 is CASSLARGYTDTQYF. DNA for the CDR3: TGTGCCAGCAGCTTAGCGCGGGGTTACACAGATACGCAGTATTTT.